The 14 T cell receptor beta chains below come from one sample, sequenced in a study of blood T cell repertoires in COVID-19. The data were produced by immunoSEQ multiplex PCR, yet TCRdb's version contains in-frame clones alone and is incomplete. This table holds around 200,000 clones, 70% to 80% found once. The sample comprised peripheral blood. These receptors all come from a man aged 50-60 years who had recovered from COVID-19.

The rearrangement uses TRBV30 and TRBJ1-3; a weak D match, TRBD1 (6 bases). This CDR3 comprises 17 residues. Germline-derived CDR1 and CDR2 are GTSNPN and SVGIG (reference sequence). V was pared by 3 bases and J by 0 bases, with 18 bases between. CDR3 DNA: TGTGCCTGGAGCGGGGACATTTATGCCGACTCTGGAAACACCATATATTTT. Translated, it gives CAWSGDIYADSGNTIYF.

The V call is TRBV7-2, the J call TRBJ2-3, with TRBD1 identical over 8 bases. Germline lookup yields CDR1 SGHTA and CDR2 FQGNSA. This CDR3 has 17 amino acids. V lost 2 bases to trimming and J lost 2 bases; unmatched junction nucleotides: 9. CDR3 protein: CASSLSGGSPVTDTQYF. As DNA, the CDR3 is TGTGCCAGCAGCTTATCAGGGGGCTCCCCGGTCACAGATACGCAGTATTTT.

Of note for this clone: Other DNA sequences in the same sample also yield this CDR3. The J gene is TRBJ2-1, the V gene TRBV28, with D maybe TRBD2 (7 bases). The CDR3 runs to 15 residues. Germline V gene lookup returns CDR1 MDHEN and CDR2 SYDVKM. With 3 bases removed from V and 3 bases from J, the gap between germline ends came to 12 bases. The CDR3 region is CASSLSGEGYNEQFF. CDR3 sequence (DNA): TGTGCCAGCAGTTTGTCAGGGGAGGGCTACAATGAGCAGTTCTTC.

The V and J genes are TRBV7-2 and TRBJ2-3, with TRBD1 identical over 9 bases. V shed 6 bases, J shed 1 base, and the junction held 2 bases outside the gene matches. The CDR3 runs to 14 residues. Germline CDR1 SGHTA, CDR2 FQGNSA. CDR3 coding DNA: TGTGCCAGCAGACAGGGGGCAGGCACAGATACGCAGTATTTT. Translating gives CASRQGAGTDTQYF.

The chain recombines TRBV3-1 (or the pseudogene TRBV3-2) with TRBJ2-1; 11 bases align to TRBD2. Germline loops: CDR1 LGHDT, CDR2 YNNKEL (reference sequence). The CDR3 spans 14 residues. V lost 4 bases, J lost 7 bases, and 3 bases stayed unmatched. In nucleotides, the CDR3 is TGTGCCAGCAGCCTAGCGGGAGGGCCAAATGAGCAGTTCTTC. Translation: CASSLAGGPNEQFF.

CDR3 in amino acids: CASRKTGAYTGELFF. The CDR3 bases are TGTGCCAGTAGGAAGACAGGGGCGTACACCGGGGAGCTGTTTTTT. The chain uses TRBV19 and TRBJ2-2; TRBD1 matches 8 bases. V dropped 6 bases and J dropped 3; count of bases not matched to a gene: 6. This CDR3 spans 15 amino acids. Per the germline V gene, CDR1 is LNHDA and CDR2 is SQIVND (reference sequence).

This clone was counted only a few times. CDR3 amino acids: CATSDLRGGDHNEQFF. The CDR3 region has the DNA TGTGCCACCAGTGATCTTAGGGGAGGGGACCACAATGAGCAGTTCTTC. This chain joins TRBV24-1 and TRBJ2-1; the match to TRBD2 covers 7 bases. V lost 3 bases, J lost 5 bases, and 9 bases stayed unmatched. The CDR3 spans 16 residues. The germline V gene has CDR1 KGHDR and CDR2 SFDVKD.

The chain uses TRBV19 and TRBJ2-5; TRBD1 aligns across 8 bases. This CDR3 has 15 amino acids. Germline V gene lookup returns CDR1 LNHDA and CDR2 SQIVND (reference sequence). Trimming took 1 base from V and 6 from J; bases not matched to a gene: 7. The CDR3: CASSIGQGAGQTQYF. The DNA of the CDR3 is TGTGCCAGTAGTATAGGGCAGGGGGCTGGGCAGACCCAGTACTTC.

The chain has TRBV7-2 and TRBJ2-2; maybe TRBD2 (6 bases). Germline V lookup: CDR1 SGHTA, CDR2 FQGNSA. The CDR3 consists of 16 residues. Trimming left V 1 base short and J 6 bases short, with 15 bases between. The DNA for the CDR3 is TGTGCCAGCAGCTTAGGGGCTAGCGCGGTAGCCGGGGAGCTGTTTTTT. It translates to CASSLGASAVAGELFF.

The chain couples TRBV3-1 (or the pseudogene TRBV3-2) to TRBJ2-5; 7 bases align to TRBD1. The CDR3 is 13 amino acids. The germline gives CDR1 LGHDT, CDR2 YNNKEL (reference sequence). The ends lost 3 bases at V and 6 bases at J; junction bases unmatched: 4. DNA of the CDR3: TGTGCCAGCAGCCAGGGGACAGAAAAGACCCAGTACTTC. Amino acid sequence: CASSQGTEKTQYF.

This clone is a singleton in its sample. The CDR3 reads CASSAGHSYEQYF. For the CDR3, the DNA is TGTGCCAGCAGCGCGGGACACTCCTACGAGCAGTACTTC. This chain joins TRBV9 and TRBJ2-7; possibly TRBD1 for D (6 bases). Germline CDR1 SGDLS, CDR2 YYNGEE. The CDR3 loop spans 13 amino acids. Deletions cut 3 bases from V and 0 bases from J, with 7 bases between.

The chain combines TRBV28 with TRBJ2-7; a possible D gene is TRBD2 (5 bases). The CDR3 spans 18 residues. The germline CDR1 and CDR2 sequences are MDHEN and SYDVKM. Trimming removed 6 bases from V and 4 bases from J, with 28 bases in between. DNA for the CDR3: TGTGCCAGCAGGACCCCCGGGATTGGCAGCTCCTCCCAATACGAGCAGTACTTC. Translated: CASRTPGIGSSSQYEQYF.

The chain uses TRBV29-1 and TRBJ1-3; no definite D call. The CDR3 has 12 residues. CDR1 is SQVTM and CDR2 is ANQGSEA in the germline V gene. V was cut by 0 bases and J by 9 bases, with 9 bases left in between. The CDR3 DNA reads as TGCAGCGTTGAAGATGCCCGGGGCACCATATATTTT. Its translation is CSVEDARGTIYF.

The CDR3 sequence is CSASRQGTSYEQYF. The CDR3 DNA sequence: TGCAGTGCTAGTAGACAGGGTACCTCCTACGAGCAGTACTTC. V gene TRBV20-1 combines with J gene TRBJ2-7; 7 positions agree with TRBD1. V dropped 3 bases and J dropped 0; count of bases not matched to a gene: 5. The CDR3 is made up of 14 amino acids. Germline V gene lookup returns CDR1 DFQATT and CDR2 SNEGSKA (reference sequence).